The clone carrying this T cell receptor beta chain appeared a few times. V was shortened by 1 base and J by 0 bases, with 10 bases between the two germline ends. CDR3 length equals 16 residues. From germline, CDR1 is SGHRS and CDR2 YFSETQ. The data belong to a study of blood T cell repertoires in COVID-19. This table comes from immunoSEQ multiplex PCR, and its TCRdb copy is limited to in-frame clones, with some not included. The sample lists 300,000 to 400,000 clones, roughly 85% occurring once. This chain connects TRBV5-1 to TRBJ2-2; D perhaps matches TRBD1 (6 bases). Sequences were obtained from peripheral blood. This receptor was identified in a human donor in a cohort sampled during active COVID-19. CDR3 nucleotides: TGCGCCAGCAGCTTGAGTACAGGGACGAACACCGGGGAGCTGTTTTTT. It encodes CASSLSTGTNTGELFF. Combining the CDR3 with reference TRBV5-1 and TRBJ2-2 gives the whole variable domain KAGVTQTPRYLIKTRGQQVTLSCSPISGHRSVSWYQQTPGQGLQFLFEYFSETQRNKGNFPGRFSGRQFSNSRSEMNVSTLELGDSALYLCASSLSTGTNTGELFFGEGSRLTVL.